The entry below describes one T cell receptor beta chain. The target antigen is unknown. Researchers prepared the TRB cDNA libraries using 5' RACE with UMI labels. TCRdb reprocessed the 5' RACE reads, keeping one entry per CDR3 protein, no DNA. The table for this sample gives about 41,000 distinct CDR3 sequences. The data derive from a study of CXCR3-negative and CXCR3-positive naive CD8 T cells. Overall study context: TRB reads totalled about 150 million, about 1.5 +/- 0.3 million per library. Notes on the study in general: CXCR3-positive naive cells had more hydrophobic TRB CDR3s than CXCR3-negative naive cells. Both naive subsets, CXCR3-negative and CXCR3-positive, displayed similar TRBV-TRBJ usage, unlike memory cells.

Germline values: CDR1 SQVTM, CDR2 ANQGSEA. This CDR3 region has 11 residues. The sequencing sample was made of naive CXCR3- CD8+ T cells from blood. Subset described: CD45RO-CCR7+CD27+CD95- naive CD8+ T cells lacking CXCR3 (TNR3-). This TCR came from a human donor in good health. Some clones in this sample may be carry-over from other donors' samples. The rearrangement joins TRBV29-1 to TRBJ1-1. The CDR3 is CSGHLNTEAFF. Using reference TRBV29-1 and TRBJ1-1 for the parts outside the CDR3, the full variable domain is SAVISQKPSRDICQRGTSLTIQCQVDSQVTMMFWYRQQPGQSLTLIATANQGSEATYESGFVIDKFPISRPNLTFSTLTVSNMSPEDSSIYLCSGHLNTEAFFGQGTRLTVV.